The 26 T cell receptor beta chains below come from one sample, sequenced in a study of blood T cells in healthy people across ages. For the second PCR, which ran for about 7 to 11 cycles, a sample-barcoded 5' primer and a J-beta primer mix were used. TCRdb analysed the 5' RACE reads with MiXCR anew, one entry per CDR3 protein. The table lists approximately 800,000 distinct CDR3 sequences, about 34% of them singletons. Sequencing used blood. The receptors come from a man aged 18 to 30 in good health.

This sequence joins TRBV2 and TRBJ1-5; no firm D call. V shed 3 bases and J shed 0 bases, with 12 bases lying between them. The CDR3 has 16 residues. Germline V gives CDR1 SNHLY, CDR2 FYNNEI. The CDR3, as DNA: TGTGCCAGCAGTGAGGTGGCGCCTAATAGCAATCAGCCCCAGCATTTT. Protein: CASSEVAPNSNQPQHF.

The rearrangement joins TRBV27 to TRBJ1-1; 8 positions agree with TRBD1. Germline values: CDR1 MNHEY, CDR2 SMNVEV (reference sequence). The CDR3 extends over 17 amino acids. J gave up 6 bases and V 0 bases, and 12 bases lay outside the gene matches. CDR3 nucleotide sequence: TGTGCCAGCAGTTTATCGGCAGGGGGCGGTGGATCGGCTGAAGCTTTCTTT. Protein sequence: CASSLSAGGGGSAEAFF.

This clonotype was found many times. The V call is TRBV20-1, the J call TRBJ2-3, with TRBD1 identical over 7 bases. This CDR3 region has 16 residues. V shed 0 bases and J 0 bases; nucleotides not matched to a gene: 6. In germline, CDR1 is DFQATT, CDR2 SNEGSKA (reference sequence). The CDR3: CSARDEGTASTDTQYF. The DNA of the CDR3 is TGCAGTGCTAGAGATGAAGGGACAGCGAGCACAGATACGCAGTATTTT.

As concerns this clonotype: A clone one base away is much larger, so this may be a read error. The CDR3 reads CAISESDETGTQYF. CDR3 bases: TGTGCCATCAGTGAGTCAGACGAGACGGGGACCCAGTACTTC. V and J are TRBV10-3 and TRBJ2-4; D unclear. TRBJ2-5 matches the DNA end more closely, so the J call is doubtful. The CDR3 runs 14 residues. Germline V CDR1 and CDR2: ENHRY, SYGVKD.

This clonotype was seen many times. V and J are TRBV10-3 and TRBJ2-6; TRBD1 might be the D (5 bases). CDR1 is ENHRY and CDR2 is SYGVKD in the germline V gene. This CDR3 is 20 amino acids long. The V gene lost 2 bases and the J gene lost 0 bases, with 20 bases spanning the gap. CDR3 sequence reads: CAISEGIKQEAFSGANVLTF. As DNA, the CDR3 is TGTGCCATCAGTGAGGGAATTAAACAGGAAGCCTTCTCTGGGGCCAACGTCCTGACTTTC.

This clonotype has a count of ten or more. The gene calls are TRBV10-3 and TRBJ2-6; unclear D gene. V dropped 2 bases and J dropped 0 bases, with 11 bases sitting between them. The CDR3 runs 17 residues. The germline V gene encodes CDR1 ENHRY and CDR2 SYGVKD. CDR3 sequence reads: CAISEAGVVSGANVLTF. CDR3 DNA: TGTGCCATCAGTGAGGCAGGAGTTGTCTCTGGGGCCAACGTCCTGACTTTC.

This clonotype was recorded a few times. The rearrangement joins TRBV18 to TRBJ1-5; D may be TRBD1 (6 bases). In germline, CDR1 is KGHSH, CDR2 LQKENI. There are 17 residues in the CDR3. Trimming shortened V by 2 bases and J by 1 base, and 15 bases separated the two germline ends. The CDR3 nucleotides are TGTGCCAGCTCACCAGGGCTCAGGGGTAGAAGCAATCAGCCCCAGCATTTT. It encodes CASSPGLRGRSNQPQHF.

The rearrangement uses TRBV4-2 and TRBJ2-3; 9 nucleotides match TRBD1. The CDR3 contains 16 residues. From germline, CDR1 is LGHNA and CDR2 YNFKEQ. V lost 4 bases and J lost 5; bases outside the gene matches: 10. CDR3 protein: CASSPTGGPYRDTQYF. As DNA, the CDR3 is TGTGCCAGCAGCCCGACAGGGGGTCCCTATAGAGATACGCAGTATTTT.

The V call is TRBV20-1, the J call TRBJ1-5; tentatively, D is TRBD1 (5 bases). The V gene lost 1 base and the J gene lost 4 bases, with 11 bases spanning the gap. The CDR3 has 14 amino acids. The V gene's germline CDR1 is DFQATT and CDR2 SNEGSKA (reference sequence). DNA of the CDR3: TGCAGTGCTAGAGCTGGGGGGGGTAATCAGCCCCAGCATTTT. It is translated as CSARAGGGNQPQHF.

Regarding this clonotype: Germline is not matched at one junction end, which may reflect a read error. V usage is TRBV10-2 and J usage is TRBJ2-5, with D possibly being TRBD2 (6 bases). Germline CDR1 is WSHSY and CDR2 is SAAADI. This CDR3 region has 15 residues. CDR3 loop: CAGSVGGIYEETQYF. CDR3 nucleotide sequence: TGCGCCGGCAGTGTTGGAGGGATTTATGAAGAGACCCAGTACTTC.

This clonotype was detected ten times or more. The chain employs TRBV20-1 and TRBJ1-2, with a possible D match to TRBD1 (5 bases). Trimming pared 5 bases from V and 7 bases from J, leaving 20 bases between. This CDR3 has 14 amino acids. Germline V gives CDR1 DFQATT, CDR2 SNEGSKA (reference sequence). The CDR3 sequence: CSAHGTHPWPGYTF. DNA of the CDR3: TGCAGTGCTCACGGGACGCACCCCTGGCCTGGCTACACCTTC.

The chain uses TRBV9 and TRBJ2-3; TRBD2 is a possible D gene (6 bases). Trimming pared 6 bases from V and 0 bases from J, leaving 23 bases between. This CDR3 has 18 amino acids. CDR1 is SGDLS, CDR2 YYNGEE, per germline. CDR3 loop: CASNTSPGGVTSTDTQYF. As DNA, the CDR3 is TGTGCCAGCAACACTAGCCCCGGTGGAGTCACTAGCACAGATACGCAGTATTTT.

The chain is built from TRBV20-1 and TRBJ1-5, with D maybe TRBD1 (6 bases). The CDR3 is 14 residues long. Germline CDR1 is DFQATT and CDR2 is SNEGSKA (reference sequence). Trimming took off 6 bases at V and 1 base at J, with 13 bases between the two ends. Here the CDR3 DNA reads TGCAGTGCCCGCCGGGGGCGAAGCAATCAGCCCCAGCATTTT. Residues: CSARRGRSNQPQHF.

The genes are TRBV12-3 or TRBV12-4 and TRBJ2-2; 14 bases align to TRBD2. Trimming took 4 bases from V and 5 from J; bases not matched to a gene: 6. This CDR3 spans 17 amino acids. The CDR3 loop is CASSWTSGGKETGELFF. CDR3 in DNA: TGTGCCAGCAGTTGGACTAGCGGGGGGAAAGAGACCGGGGAGCTGTTTTTT.

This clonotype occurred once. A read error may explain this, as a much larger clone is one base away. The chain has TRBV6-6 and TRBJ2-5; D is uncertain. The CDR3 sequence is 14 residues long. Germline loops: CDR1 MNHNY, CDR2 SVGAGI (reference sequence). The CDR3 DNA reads TGTGCCAGCAATTACAACCAGGCCCAAGAGACCCAGTACTTC. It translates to CASNYNQAQETQYF.

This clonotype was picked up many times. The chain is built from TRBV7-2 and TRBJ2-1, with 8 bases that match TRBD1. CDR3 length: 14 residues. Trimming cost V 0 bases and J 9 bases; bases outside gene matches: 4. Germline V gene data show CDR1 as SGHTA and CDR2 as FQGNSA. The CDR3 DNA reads TGTGCCAGCAGCTTAGCGACAGGGGAGAGTGAGCAGTTCTTC. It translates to CASSLATGESEQFF.

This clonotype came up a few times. The CDR3 nucleotides are TGCAGCGTTTCCGTTGAGGGGTGGGGTGGCTACACCTTC. Residues: CSVSVEGWGGYTF. The V call is TRBV29-1, the J call TRBJ1-2, with D tentatively TRBD1 (5 bases). The CDR3 is made up of 13 amino acids. V lost 5 bases and J 7 bases, leaving 17 bases between the germline ends. Germline V lookup: CDR1 SQVTM, CDR2 ANQGSEA.

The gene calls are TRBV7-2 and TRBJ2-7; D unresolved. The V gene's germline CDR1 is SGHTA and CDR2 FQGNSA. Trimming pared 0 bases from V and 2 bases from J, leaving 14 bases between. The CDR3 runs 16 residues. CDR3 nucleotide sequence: TGTGCCAGCAGCTTAGCGACCCAGCACGGCCCCTACGAGCAGTACTTC. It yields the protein CASSLATQHGPYEQYF.

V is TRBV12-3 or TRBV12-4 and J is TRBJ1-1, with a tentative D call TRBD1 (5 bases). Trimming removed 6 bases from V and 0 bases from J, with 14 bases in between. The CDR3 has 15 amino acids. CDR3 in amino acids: CASSPNGGVNTEAFF. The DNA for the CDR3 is TGTGCCAGCAGCCCTAACGGAGGGGTGAACACTGAAGCTTTCTTT.

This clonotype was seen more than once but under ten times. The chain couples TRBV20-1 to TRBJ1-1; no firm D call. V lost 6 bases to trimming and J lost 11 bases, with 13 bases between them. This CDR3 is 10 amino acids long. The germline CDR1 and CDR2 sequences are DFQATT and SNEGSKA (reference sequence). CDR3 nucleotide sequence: TGCAGTGCCGTGGGGATGTATGCTTTCTTT. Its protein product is CSAVGMYAFF.

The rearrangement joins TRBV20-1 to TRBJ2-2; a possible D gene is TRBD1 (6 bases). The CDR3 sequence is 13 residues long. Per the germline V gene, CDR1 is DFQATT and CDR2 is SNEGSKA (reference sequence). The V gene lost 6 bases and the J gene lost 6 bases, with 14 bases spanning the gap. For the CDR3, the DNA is TGCAGTGCCTCAGGGGAGCTAGCCGGGGAGCTGTTTTTT. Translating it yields CSASGELAGELFF.

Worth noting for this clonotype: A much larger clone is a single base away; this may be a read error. CDR3 loop: CASSLGFKEQYF. In DNA, the CDR3 is TGTGCCAGCAGTTTGGGGTTCAAAGAGCAGTACTTC. The chain combines TRBV12-3 or TRBV12-4 with TRBJ2-7; D is uncertain. The CDR3 covers 12 residues. Trimming took off 3 bases at V and 7 bases at J, with 10 bases between the two ends.

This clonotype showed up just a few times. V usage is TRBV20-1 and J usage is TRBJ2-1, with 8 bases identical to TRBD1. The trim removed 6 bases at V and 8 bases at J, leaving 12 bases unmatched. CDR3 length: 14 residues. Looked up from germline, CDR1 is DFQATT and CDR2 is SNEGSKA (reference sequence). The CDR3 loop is CSAYLGQGADEQFF. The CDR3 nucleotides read TGCAGTGCCTACCTAGGACAGGGTGCCGATGAGCAGTTCTTC.

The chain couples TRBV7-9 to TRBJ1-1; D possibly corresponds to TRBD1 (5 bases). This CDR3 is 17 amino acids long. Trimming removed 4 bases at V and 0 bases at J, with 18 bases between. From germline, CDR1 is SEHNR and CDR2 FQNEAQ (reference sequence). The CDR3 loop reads CASSSTRGLIMNTEAFF. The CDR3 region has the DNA TGTGCCAGCAGCTCCACGAGGGGTCTAATAATGAACACTGAAGCTTTCTTT.

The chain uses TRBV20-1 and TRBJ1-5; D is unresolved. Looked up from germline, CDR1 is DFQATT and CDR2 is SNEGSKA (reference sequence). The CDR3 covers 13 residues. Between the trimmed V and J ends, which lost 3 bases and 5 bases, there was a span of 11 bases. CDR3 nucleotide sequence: TGCAGTGCTAGGGGAAGCAGCGATCAGCCCCAGCATTTT. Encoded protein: CSARGSSDQPQHF.

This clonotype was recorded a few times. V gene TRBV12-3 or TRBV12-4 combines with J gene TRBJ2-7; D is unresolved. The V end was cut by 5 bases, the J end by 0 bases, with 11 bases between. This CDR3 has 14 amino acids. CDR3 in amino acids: CASSVTALSYEQYF. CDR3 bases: TGTGCCAGCAGTGTTACAGCACTCTCCTACGAGCAGTACTTC.